This T cell receptor (beta chain) emerged from a study of blood T cell repertoires in COVID-19. Study at large: There were acute and convalescent COVID-19 samples, and they came from the United States, Italy and Spain. T cells, B-cell-depleted T cells, or PBMCs provided the cDNA or gDNA that served as material.

Among Cohort 3 donors, those recovered had two negative PCRs, clearance, or symptom resolution. In the original workflow: Nucleated cell counts were estimated from reference gene primer amplification. The data were produced by immunoSEQ multiplex PCR, yet TCRdb's version contains in-frame clones alone and is incomplete. V and J calls and clone size are copied from that table; D and trimming were computed from the DNA. The sample consists of hundreds of thousands of clones, 86% of them appearing once. Germline V gives CDR1 MGHRA, CDR2 YSYEKL. This CDR3 region has 15 residues. V lost 0 bases to trimming and J lost 4 bases, with 12 bases between them.

The material sequenced was PBMCs or T cells enriched from blood (not recorded which). The clonotype comes from a woman aged 45-65 years who had recovered from COVID-19. The chain uses TRBV4-1 and TRBJ2-5; D unresolved. The CDR3 here is CASSQDRGPAETQYF. The CDR3 DNA is TGCGCCAGCAGCCAAGATCGCGGCCCCGCAGAGACCCAGTACTTC.